This paragraph covers one TCR beta chain sequence. Its target is not known. The data were taken from a study of radiation and T cells in renal cell carcinoma. Libraries were prepared by immunoSEQ multiplex PCR; TCRdb keeps only in-frame clonotypes and omits some of them. The sample has 120,000 or so clones, 70% to 90% seen once. This CDR3 has 15 amino acids. Looked up from germline, CDR1 is SGHTA and CDR2 is FQGNSA. The V and J ends lost 1 base and 3 bases respectively, with 11 bases between them. Study-level results: No pretreatment tumor biopsies were available for baseline clonotypes.

As for time point: blood 2 weeks post-SBRT. Described treatment: 15 Gy SBRT to primary tumor, nephrectomy 4 weeks later. Blood was sampled at baseline, 2 weeks and 4 weeks after SBRT. This clonotype was sampled from a woman in her sixties with renal cell carcinoma. The sample in question was blood, obtained from a patient whose treatment included radiotherapy and nephrectomy. The chain links TRBV7-2 to TRBJ2-3; D is possibly TRBD2 (7 bases). For the CDR3, the DNA is TGTGCCAGCAGCTTAGTGGGGGGGCCGACAGATACGCAGTATTTT. Its translation: CASSLVGGPTDTQYF.